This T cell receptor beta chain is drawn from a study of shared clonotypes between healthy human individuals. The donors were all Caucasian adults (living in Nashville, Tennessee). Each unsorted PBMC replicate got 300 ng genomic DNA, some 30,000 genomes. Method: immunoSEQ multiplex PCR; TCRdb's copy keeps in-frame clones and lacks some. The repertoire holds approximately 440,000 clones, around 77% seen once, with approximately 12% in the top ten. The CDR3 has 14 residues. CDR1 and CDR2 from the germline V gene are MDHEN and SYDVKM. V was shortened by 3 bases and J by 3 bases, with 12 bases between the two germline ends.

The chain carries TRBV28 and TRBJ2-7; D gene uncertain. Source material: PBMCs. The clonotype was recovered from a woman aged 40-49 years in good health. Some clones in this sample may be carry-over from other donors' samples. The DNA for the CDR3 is TGTGCCAGCAGTTTGGATAGGTACGGCTACGAGCAGTACTTC. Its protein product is CASSLDRYGYEQYF.